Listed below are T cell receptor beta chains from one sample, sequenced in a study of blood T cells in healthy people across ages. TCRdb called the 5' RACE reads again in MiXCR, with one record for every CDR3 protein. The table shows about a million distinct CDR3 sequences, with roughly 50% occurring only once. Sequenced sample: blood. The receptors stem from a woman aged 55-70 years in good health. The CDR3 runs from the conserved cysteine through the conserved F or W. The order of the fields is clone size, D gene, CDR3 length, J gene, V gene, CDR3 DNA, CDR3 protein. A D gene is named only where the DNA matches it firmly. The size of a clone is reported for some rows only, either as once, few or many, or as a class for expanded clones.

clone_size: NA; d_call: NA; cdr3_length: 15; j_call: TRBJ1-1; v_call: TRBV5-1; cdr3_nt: TGCGCCAGCAGCTTGGTGGGGGATTTATTCACTGAAGCTTTCTTT; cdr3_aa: CASSLVGDLFTEAFF
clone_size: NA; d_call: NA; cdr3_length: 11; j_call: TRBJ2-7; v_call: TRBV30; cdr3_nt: TGTGCCTGGACACGCCTGGACGAGCAGTACTTC; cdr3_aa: CAWTRLDEQYF
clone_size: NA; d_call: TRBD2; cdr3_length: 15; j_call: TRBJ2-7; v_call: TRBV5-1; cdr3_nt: TGCGCCAGCAGCTTGTCGTCTAGCGGGCCCTGCGAGCAGTACTTC; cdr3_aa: CASSLSSSGPCEQYF
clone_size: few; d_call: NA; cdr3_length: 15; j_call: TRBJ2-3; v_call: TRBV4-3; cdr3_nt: TGCGCCAGCAGGCTTAGGGGAGAAAGCACAGATACGCAGTATTTT; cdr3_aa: CASRLRGESTDTQYF
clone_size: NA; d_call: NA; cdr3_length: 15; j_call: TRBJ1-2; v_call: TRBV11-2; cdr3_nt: TGTGCCAGCAGCTCAAACACAGGGACTGGCTATGGCTACACCTTC; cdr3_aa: CASSSNTGTGYGYTF
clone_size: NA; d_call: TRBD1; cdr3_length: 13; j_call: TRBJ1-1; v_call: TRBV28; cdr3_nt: TGTGCCAGCGACGGACAGGGGACCACTGAAGCTTTCTTT; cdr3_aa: CASDGQGTTEAFF
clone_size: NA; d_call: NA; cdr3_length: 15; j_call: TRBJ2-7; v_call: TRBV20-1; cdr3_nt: TGCAGTGCTAGAGTTCCTAGCGTCATACACCACGAGCAGTACTTC; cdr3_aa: CSARVPSVIHHEQYF
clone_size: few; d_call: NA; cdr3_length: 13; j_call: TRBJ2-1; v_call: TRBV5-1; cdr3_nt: TGCGCCAGCAGCTTGGGATCGGACAATGAGCAGTTCTTC; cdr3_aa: CASSLGSDNEQFF
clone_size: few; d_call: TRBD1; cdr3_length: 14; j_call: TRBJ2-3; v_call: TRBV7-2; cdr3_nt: TGTGCCAGCAGCCATCGACAGGGTTGGGATACGCAGTATTTT; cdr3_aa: CASSHRQGWDTQYF
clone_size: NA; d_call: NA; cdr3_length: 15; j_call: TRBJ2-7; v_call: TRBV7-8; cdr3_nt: TGTGCCAGCAGGCCCGCGAGGTGGGGGGCTTGCGAGCAGTACTTC; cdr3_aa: CASRPARWGACEQYF
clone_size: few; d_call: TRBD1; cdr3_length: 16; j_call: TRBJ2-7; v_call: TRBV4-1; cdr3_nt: TGCGCCAGCAGCCAAGGCCGGGACAGGGGGATCTACGAGCAGTACTTC; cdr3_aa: CASSQGRDRGIYEQYF
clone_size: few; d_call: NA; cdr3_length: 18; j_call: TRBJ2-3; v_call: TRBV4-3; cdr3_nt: TGCGCCAGCAGCCAAGATCGTTTCGGGGACTTAAGCACAGATACGCAGTATTTT; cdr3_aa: CASSQDRFGDLSTDTQYF
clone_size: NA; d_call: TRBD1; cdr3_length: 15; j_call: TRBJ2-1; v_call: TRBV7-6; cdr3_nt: TGTGCCAGCACCGAGGAACAGGGGGCGCGAAGTGAGCAGTTCTTC; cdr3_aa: CASTEEQGARSEQFF
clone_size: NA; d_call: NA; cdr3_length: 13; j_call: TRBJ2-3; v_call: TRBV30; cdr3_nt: TGTGCCTGGAATCTCCTTGGGAGTCATACGCAGTATTTT; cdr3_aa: CAWNLLGSHTQYF
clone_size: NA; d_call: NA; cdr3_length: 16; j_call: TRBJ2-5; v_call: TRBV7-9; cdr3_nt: TGTGCCAGCAGAAGACAGACCAATGGTCACCAAGAGACCCAGTACTTC; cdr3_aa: CASRRQTNGHQETQYF
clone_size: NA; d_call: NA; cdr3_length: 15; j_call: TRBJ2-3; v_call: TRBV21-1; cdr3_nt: TGTGCCAGCAGCAGGAGGACAGGGGAAGAAGGTACGCAGTATTTT; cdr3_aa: CASSRRTGEEGTQYF
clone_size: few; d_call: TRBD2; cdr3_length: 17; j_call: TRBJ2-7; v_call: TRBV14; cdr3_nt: TGTGCCAGCAGCCAACGTTCTAGCGGGAGAAAATTCTACGAGCAGTACTTC; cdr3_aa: CASSQRSSGRKFYEQYF
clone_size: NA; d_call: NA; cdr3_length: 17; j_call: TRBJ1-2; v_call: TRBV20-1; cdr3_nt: TGCAGTGCTAGAGATCTTGGAGGATTGCCCCCTCCCTATGGCTACACCTTC; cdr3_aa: CSARDLGGLPPPYGYTF
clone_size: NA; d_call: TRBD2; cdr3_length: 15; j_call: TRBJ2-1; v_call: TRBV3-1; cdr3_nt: TGTGCCAGCAGCCCCGCCTCCCTAGCGGGAGATGAGCAGTTCTTC; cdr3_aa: CASSPASLAGDEQFF
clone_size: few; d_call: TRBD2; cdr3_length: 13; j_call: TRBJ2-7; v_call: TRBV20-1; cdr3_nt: TGCAGTGCCGGACTAGCGGGGATCTACGAGCAGTACTTC; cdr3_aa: CSAGLAGIYEQYF
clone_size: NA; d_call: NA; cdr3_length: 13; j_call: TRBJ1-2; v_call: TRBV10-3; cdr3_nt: TGTGCCATCAGTGGAACAGCTTTCTATGGCTACACCTTC; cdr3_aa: CAISGTAFYGYTF
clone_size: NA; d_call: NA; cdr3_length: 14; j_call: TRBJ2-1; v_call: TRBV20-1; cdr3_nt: TGCAGTGCTCGGTGGGGGGGCGGATACAATGAGCAGTTCTTC; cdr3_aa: CSARWGGGYNEQFF
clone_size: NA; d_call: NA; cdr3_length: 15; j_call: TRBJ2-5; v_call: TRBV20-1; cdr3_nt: TGCAGTGCCAAACGGGGCCTCGGGGACCAGCAAGAACAGTACTTC; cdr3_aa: CSAKRGLGDQQEQYF
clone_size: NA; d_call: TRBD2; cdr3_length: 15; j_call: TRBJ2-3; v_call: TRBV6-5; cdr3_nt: TGTGCCAGCAGTTACTCCCTAGCGGGAGAGAATACGCAGTATTTT; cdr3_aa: CASSYSLAGENTQYF
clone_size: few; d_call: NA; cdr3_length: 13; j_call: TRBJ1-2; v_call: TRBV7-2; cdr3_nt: TGTGCCAGCAGCCCAAACGGTCCCGATGGCTACACCTTC; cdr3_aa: CASSPNGPDGYTF
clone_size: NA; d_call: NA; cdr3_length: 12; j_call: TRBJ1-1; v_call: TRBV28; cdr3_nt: TGTGCCAGCAGTTTATCATTCCGTGAAGCTTTCTTT; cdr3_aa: CASSLSFREAFF
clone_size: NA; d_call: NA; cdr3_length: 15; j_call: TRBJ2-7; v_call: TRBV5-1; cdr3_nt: TGCGCCAGCAGCTTGGGACCCGAAGGGAACGGCGAGCAGTACTTC; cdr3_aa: CASSLGPEGNGEQYF
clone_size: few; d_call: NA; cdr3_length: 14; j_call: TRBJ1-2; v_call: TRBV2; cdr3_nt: TGTGCCAGCAGTGTACACGGGGCCCTCTATGGCTACACCTTC; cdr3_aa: CASSVHGALYGYTF
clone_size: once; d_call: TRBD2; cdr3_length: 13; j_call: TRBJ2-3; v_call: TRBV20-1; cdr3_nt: TGCAGGGCTAGCGGGCATAGCACAGATACGCAGTATTTT; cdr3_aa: CRASGHSTDTQYF
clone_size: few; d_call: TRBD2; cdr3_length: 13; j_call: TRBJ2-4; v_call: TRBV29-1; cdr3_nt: TGCAGCGCCAGCGTGGCGGGAGCCAACATTCAGTACTTC; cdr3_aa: CSASVAGANIQYF
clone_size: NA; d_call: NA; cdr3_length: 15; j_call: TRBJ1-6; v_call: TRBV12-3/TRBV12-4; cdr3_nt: TGTGCCAGCAGTTTACTAGGGGGTTGGGAATCACCCCTCCACTTT; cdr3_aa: CASSLLGGWESPLHF
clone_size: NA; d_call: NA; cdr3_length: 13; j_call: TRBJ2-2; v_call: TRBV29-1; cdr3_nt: TGCAGTGGAGAGGCGGTCTACACCGGGGAGCTGTTTTTT; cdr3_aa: CSGEAVYTGELFF
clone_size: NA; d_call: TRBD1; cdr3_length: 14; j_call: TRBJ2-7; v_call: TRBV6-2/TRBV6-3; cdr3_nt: TGTGCCAGCAGAGAGACAGGGGGCTTTTACGAGCAGTACTTC; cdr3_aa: CASRETGGFYEQYF
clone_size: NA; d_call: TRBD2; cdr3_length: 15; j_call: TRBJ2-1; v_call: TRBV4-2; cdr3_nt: TGTGCCAGCAGTCCCAAGCGGGGGGGATACAATGAGCAGTTCTTC; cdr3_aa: CASSPKRGGYNEQFF
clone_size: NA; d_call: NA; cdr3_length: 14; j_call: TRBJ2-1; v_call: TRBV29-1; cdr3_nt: TGCAGCGTTGGGGTCGACGGCGACTACAATGAGCAGTTCTTC; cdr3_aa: CSVGVDGDYNEQFF
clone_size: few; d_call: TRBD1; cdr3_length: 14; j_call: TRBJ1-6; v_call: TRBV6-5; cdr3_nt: TGTGCCAGCAGTCCACAGGGGCGCGGTTCACCCCTCCACTTT; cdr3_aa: CASSPQGRGSPLHF
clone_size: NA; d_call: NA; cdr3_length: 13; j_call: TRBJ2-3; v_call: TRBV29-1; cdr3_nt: TGCAGCGTTGGGCCAGGGGTTACAGATACGCAGTATTTT; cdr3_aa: CSVGPGVTDTQYF
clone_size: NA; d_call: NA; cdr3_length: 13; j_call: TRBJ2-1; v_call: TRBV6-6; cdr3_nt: TGTGCCAGCAGTTATGACAGCAGCGATGAGCAGTTCTTC; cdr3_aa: CASSYDSSDEQFF
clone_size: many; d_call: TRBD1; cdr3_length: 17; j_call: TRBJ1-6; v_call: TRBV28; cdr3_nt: TGTGCCAGCAGTTCGCCGCGGGACAGGAGTTATAATTCACCCCTCCACTTT; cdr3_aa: CASSSPRDRSYNSPLHF
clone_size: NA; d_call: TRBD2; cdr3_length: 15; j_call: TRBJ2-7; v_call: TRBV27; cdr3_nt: TGTGCCAGCAGTCGCACGACTAGCGGGGGTTACGAGCAGTACTTC; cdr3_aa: CASSRTTSGGYEQYF
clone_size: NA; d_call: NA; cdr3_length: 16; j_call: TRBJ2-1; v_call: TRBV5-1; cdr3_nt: TGCGCCAGCAGCTTAGAGTTAACGGACTCCTACAATGAGCAGTTCTTC; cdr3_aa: CASSLELTDSYNEQFF
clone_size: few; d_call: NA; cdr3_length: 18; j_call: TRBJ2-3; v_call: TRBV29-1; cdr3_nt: TGCAGCGTTAACCCAGGGGGAGGCGGGCCCGGCCTCACAGATACGCAGTATTTT; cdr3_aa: CSVNPGGGGPGLTDTQYF
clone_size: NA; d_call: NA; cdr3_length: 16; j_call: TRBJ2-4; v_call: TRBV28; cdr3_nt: TGTGCCAGCAGTTTCTCGCGGGATTCGGCCAAAAACATTCAGTACTTC; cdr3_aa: CASSFSRDSAKNIQYF
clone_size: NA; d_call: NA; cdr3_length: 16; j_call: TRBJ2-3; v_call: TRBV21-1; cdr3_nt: TGTGCCAGCAGCAAGATAGTCTGTTCTAGCACAGATACGCAGTATTTT; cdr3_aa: CASSKIVCSSTDTQYF
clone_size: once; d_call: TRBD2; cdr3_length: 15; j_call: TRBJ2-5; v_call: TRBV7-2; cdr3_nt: TGTGCCAGCAGTTTAATAAGCGGGAGTCGCAATGAGCAGTACTTC; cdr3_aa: CASSLISGSRNEQYF
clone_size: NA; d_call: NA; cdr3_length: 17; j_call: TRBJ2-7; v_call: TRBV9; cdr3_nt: TGTGCCAGCAGCCCCCGTCCTCCCCCCGGAAGATTATACGAGCAGTACTTC; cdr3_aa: CASSPRPPPGRLYEQYF
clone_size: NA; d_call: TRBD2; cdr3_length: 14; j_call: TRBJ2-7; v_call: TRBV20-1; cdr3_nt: TGCAGTGCGCCGGGGAGCGGGAGTTTCTACGAGCAGTACTTC; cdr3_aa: CSAPGSGSFYEQYF
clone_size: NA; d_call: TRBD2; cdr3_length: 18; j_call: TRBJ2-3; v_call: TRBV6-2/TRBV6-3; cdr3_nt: TGTGCCAGCAGCTCTACTAGCGGGAGTTTTGCCGCCGCAGATACGCAGTATTTT; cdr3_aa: CASSSTSGSFAAADTQYF
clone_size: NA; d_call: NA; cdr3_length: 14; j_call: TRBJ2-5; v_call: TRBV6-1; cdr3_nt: TGTGCCAGCAGCCCCCGGGGGAGTTGGGAGACCCAGTACTTC; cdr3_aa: CASSPRGSWETQYF
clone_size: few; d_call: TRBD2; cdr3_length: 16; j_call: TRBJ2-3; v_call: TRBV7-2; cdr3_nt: TGTGCCAGCAGCTTGGGGAGCGGGAGGAGCACAGATACGCAGTATTTT; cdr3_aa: CASSLGSGRSTDTQYF
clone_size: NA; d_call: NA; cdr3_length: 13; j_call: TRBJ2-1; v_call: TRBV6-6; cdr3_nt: TGTGCCAGCTCGACCCCTGGGGGCCGTGAGCAGTTCTTC; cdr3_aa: CASSTPGGREQFF